This is a list of T cell receptor beta chains from one sample in a study of blood T cell repertoires in COVID-19. Assay used: immunoSEQ multiplex PCR; TCRdb lists only in-frame clones, some missing. Among around 170,000 clones listed, roughly nine tenths were seen once. Material: peripheral blood. The receptor set was obtained from a man in his late teens or twenties who had recovered from COVID-19. The CDR3 runs from the conserved cysteine through the conserved F or W. The D gene is left open where the match is weak. The listing skips clone size in some rows; elsewhere it reads once, few, many or a size class.

TRBV2	-	TRBJ1-2	-	CASTPGGPYGYTF	TGTGCCAGCACCCCGGGGGGCCCCTATGGCTACACCTTC
TRBV28	-	TRBJ1-2	TRBD1	CASRYRDRFVDGYTF	TGTGCCAGCCGATACCGGGACAGGTTTGTGGATGGCTACACCTTC
TRBV7-6	-	TRBJ2-1	-	CASSPTRSSVRSSYNEQFF	TGTGCCAGCAGCCCAACGCGCTCTAGCGTTCGGAGCTCCTACAATGAGCAGTTCTTC
TRBV7-9	few	TRBJ2-2	TRBD1	CASPSWTGHGELFF	TGTGCCAGCCCCTCTTGGACAGGTCACGGGGAGCTGTTTTTT
TRBV19	-	TRBJ2-1	TRBD2	CASSATSGYNEQFF	TGTGCCAGTAGTGCCACTAGCGGATACAATGAGCAGTTCTTC
TRBV19	-	TRBJ1-1	TRBD1	CASSSRGLATEAFF	TGTGCCAGTAGTTCCAGGGGGCTGGCCACTGAAGCTTTCTTT
TRBV13	-	TRBJ2-7	-	CASSETPGLSASYEQYF	TGTGCCAGCAGCGAGACACCGGGACTCTCTGCCTCCTACGAGCAGTACTTC
TRBV19	-	TRBJ1-3	TRBD1	CASSMGTVSGNTIYF	TGTGCCAGTAGTATGGGGACAGTCTCTGGAAACACCATATATTTT
TRBV7-2	many	TRBJ1-5	TRBD1	CASSVDRGNQPQHF	TGTGCCAGCAGCGTGGACAGGGGAAATCAGCCCCAGCATTTT
TRBV5-1	-	TRBJ1-4	-	CASSLGAATNEKLFF	TGCGCCAGCAGCTTGGGGGCAGCAACTAATGAAAAACTGTTTTTT
TRBV18	-	TRBJ1-6	-	CASSRGDGSYNSPLHF	TGTGCCAGCTCACGGGGCGACGGCTCCTATAATTCACCCCTCCACTTT
TRBV5-1	-	TRBJ2-5	TRBD1	CASSPETGWKETQYF	TGCGCCAGCAGCCCAGAGACAGGGTGGAAGGAGACCCAGTACTTC
TRBV6-5	-	TRBJ1-1	-	CASRGATGRQTFF	TGTGCCAGCAGGGGGGCCACAGGGAGACAGACTTTCTTT
TRBV6-5	once	TRBJ2-7	-	CASKDRKASYEQYF	TGTGCCAGCAAAGACAGGAAAGCCTCCTACGAGCAGTACTTC
TRBV28	-	TRBJ1-1	TRBD1	CASGQGAWTEAFF	TGTGCCAGCGGTCAGGGGGCATGGACTGAAGCTTTCTTT
TRBV6-1	-	TRBJ1-5	-	CASSESGTIQPQHF	TGTGCCAGCAGTGAAAGCGGGACAATACAGCCCCAGCATTTT
TRBV6-6	-	TRBJ1-2	TRBD1	CASSHSNTGTDGYTF	TGTGCCAGCAGTCACTCAAACACCGGGACAGATGGCTACACCTTC
TRBV2	-	TRBJ2-1	-	CASREGGYNEQFF	TGTGCCAGCAGGGAGGGCGGGTACAATGAGCAGTTCTTC
TRBV28	-	TRBJ2-1	-	CASSRMTGFNEQFF	TGTGCCAGCAGTCGTATGACAGGCTTCAATGAGCAGTTCTTC
TRBV29-1	-	TRBJ2-5	TRBD2	CSVRYSGRGAQETQYF	TGCAGCGTCCGCTATTCGGGGCGGGGGGCCCAAGAGACCCAGTACTTC
TRBV7-3	-	TRBJ2-2	TRBD1	CASSLKVSPGGGELFF	TGTGCCAGCAGCTTAAAAGTTTCCCCAGGGGGCGGGGAGCTGTTTTTT
TRBV6-6	-	TRBJ2-7	-	CASRAQEYEQYF	TGTGCCAGCAGGGCACAGGAGTACGAGCAGTACTTC
TRBV20-1	-	TRBJ2-1	-	CSASLEPSPFF	TGCAGTGCTAGCCTAGAGCCGTCCCCGTTCTTC
TRBV7-9	-	TRBJ1-3	TRBD1	CASSSKAGTGGNTIYF	TGTGCCAGCAGCTCAAAAGCTGGGACAGGGGGCAACACCATATATTTT
TRBV19	-	TRBJ1-5	-	CASSLMGGNQPQHF	TGTGCCAGTAGTCTTATGGGAGGCAATCAGCCCCAGCATTTT
TRBV6-5	-	TRBJ1-1	-	CASSYTELNTEAFF	TGTGCCAGCAGTTACACAGAATTGAACACTGAAGCTTTCTTT
TRBV11-2	-	TRBJ2-3	-	CASSLGWDTFTDTQYF	TGTGCCAGCAGCTTAGGTTGGGACACCTTCACAGATACGCAGTATTTT
TRBV9	-	TRBJ2-5	-	CASSKSGWETQYF	TGTGCCAGCAGCAAGTCGGGATGGGAGACCCAGTACTTC
TRBV7-8	-	TRBJ2-1	TRBD2	CASRHRRGLADYNEQFF	TGTGCCAGCAGACACCGACGCGGACTAGCGGACTACAATGAGCAGTTCTTC
TRBV5-8	-	TRBJ1-4	-	CASTAVEKLFF	TGTGCCAGCACCGCGGTTGAAAAACTGTTTTTT